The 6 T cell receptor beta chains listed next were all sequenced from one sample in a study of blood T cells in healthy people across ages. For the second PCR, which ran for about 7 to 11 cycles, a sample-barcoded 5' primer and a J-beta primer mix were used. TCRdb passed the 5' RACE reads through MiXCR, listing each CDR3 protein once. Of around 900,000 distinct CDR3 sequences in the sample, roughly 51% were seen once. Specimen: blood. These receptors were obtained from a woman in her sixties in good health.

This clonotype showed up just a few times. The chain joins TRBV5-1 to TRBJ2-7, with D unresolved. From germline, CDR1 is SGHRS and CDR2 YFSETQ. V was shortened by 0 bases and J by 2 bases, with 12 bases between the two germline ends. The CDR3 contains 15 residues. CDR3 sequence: CASSLAPAATYEQYF. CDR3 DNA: TGCGCCAGCAGCTTGGCCCCCGCCGCGACCTACGAGCAGTACTTC.

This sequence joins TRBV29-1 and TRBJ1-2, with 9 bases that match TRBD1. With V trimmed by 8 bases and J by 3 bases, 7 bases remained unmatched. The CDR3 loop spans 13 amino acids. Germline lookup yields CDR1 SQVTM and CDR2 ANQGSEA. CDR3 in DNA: TGCAGCTCCCGGACAGGGGAGGACTATGGCTACACCTTC. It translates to CSSRTGEDYGYTF.

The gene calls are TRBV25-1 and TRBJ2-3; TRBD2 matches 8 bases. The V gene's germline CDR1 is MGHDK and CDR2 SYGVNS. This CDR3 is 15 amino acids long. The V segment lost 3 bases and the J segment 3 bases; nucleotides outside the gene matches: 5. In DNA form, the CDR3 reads TGTGCCAGCAGTGATCCGACTAGCGCTACAGATACGCAGTATTTT. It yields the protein CASSDPTSATDTQYF.

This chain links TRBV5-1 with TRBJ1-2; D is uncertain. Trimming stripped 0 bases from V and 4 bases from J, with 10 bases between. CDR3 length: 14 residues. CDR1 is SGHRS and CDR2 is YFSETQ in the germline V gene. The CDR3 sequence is CASSLEETGYGYTF. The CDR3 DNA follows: TGCGCCAGCAGCTTGGAGGAGACCGGCTATGGCTACACCTTC.

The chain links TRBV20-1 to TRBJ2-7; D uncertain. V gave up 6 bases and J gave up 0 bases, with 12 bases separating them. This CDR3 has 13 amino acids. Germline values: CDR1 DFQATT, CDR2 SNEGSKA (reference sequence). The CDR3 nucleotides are TGCAGTGCCGGAACTACTGGCTCCTACGAGCAGTACTTC. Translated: CSAGTTGSYEQYF.

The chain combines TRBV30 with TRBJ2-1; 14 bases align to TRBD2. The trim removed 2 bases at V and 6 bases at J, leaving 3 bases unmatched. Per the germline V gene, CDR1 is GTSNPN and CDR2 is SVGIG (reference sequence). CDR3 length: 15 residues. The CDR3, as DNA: TGTGCCTGGAGTAGGGGACTAGCGGGAGTCAATGAGCAGTTCTTC. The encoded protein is CAWSRGLAGVNEQFF.